The subject of this entry is one TCR beta chain. The antigen is undetermined. These data are taken from a study of CD8 T cells in ankylosing spondylitis. A single record per CDR3 protein comes from TCRdb applying MiXCR to the 5' RACE reads. The sample lists about 170,000 distinct CDR3 sequences, around 17% occurring once. CDR3 length: 15 amino acids. Germline loops: CDR1 MGHRA, CDR2 YSYEKL. Between the trimmed V and J ends, which lost 1 base and 4 bases, there was a span of 13 bases. Whole-study results and caveats: Disease-associated clones were CD8+ and fairly uncommon in peripheral blood.

This clonotype was sampled from a male donor with ankylosing spondylitis or in good health (not recorded which). Sequencing was carried out using blood, either unsorted or a sorted T cell fraction (not recorded which). The V and J genes are TRBV4-1 and TRBJ1-2, with D possibly matching TRBD1 (5 bases). The CDR3 bases are TGCGCCAGCAGCCAAGGGGACCAGCTTCCCTATGGCTACACCTTC. It translates to CASSQGDQLPYGYTF.